This record concerns one TCR beta chain sequence. Unique molecular identifiers were incorporated when the TCRbeta library was constructed. Each CDR3 protein gets one entry after TCRdb re-called the PCR reads with MiXCR. The table lists roughly 98,000 distinct CDR3 sequences, 15% to 19% of them singletons. This entry is derived from a study of T-cell reconstitution after alpha-beta-depleted transplantation in children. This CDR3 spans 12 amino acids. Trimming removed 0 bases at V and 5 bases at J, with 4 bases between. From germline, CDR1 is LNHDA and CDR2 SQIVND (reference sequence). This receptor was obtained from a male patient under 10 years old who had a stem cell transplant for acute lymphoblastic leukemia, so the T cells may come from the graft donor. The chain is built from TRBV19 and TRBJ1-1, with D uncertain. The sequencing used PBMCs, mostly from graft donor cells, collected 180 days after TCRalphabeta/CD19-depleted stem cell transplant. The CDR3 spells CASSIDRTEAFF. CDR3 DNA: TGTGCCAGTAGTATAGACCGAACTGAAGCTTTCTTT. Full variable domain (missing parts from reference TRBV19 and TRBJ1-1): DGGITQSPKYLFRKEGQNVTLSCEQNLNHDAMYWYRQDPGQGLRLIYYSQIVNDFQKGDIAEGYSVSREKKESFPLTVTSAQKNPTAFYLCASSIDRTEAFFGQGTRLTVV.